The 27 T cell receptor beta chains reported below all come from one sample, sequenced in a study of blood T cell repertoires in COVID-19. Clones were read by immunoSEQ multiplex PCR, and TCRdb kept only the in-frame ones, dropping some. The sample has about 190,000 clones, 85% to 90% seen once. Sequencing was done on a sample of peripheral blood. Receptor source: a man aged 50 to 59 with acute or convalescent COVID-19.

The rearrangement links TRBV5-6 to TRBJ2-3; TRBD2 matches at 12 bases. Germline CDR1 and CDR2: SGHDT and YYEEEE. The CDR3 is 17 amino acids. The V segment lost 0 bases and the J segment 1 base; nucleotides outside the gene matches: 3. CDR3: CASSLALAGGGTDTQYF. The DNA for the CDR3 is TGTGCCAGCAGCTTGGCGCTAGCGGGAGGGGGCACAGATACGCAGTATTTT.

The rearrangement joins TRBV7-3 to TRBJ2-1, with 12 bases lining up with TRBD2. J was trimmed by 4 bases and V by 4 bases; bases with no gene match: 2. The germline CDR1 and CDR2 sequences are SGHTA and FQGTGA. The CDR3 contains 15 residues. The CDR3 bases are TGTGCCAGCAGCTATGGGACTAGCGGGTACAATGAGCAGTTCTTC. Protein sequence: CASSYGTSGYNEQFF.

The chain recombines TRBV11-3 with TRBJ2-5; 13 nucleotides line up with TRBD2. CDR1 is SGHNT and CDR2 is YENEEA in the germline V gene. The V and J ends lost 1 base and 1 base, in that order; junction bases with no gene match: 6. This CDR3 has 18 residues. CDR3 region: CASSLGLTSGRTQETQYF. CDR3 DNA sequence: TGTGCCAGCAGCTTAGGGCTGACTAGCGGGAGGACCCAAGAGACCCAGTACTTC. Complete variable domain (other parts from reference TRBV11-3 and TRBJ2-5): EAGVVQSPRYKIIEKKQPVAFWCNPISGHNTLYWYLQNLGQGPELLIRYENEEAVDDSQLPKDRFSAERLKGVDSTLKIQPAELGDSAVYLCASSLGLTSGRTQETQYFGPGTRLLVL.

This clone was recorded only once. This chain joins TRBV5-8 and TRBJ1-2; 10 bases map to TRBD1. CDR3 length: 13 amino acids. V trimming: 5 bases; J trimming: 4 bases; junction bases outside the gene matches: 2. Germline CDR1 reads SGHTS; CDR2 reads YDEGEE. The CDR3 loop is CASRTGGPYGYTF. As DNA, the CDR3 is TGTGCCAGCAGGACAGGGGGCCCCTATGGCTACACCTTC.

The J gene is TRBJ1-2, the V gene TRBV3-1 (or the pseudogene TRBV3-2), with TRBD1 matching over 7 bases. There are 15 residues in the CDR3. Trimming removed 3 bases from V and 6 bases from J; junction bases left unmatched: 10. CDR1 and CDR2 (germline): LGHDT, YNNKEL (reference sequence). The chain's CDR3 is CASSHAGAQGNGYTF. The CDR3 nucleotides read TGTGCCAGCAGCCATGCCGGGGCACAGGGGAATGGCTACACCTTC.

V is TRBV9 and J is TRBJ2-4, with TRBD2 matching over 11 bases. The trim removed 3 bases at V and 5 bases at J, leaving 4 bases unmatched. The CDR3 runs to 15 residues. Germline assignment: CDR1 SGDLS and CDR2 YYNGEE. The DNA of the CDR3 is TGTGCCAGCAGCGCCTCGGGACTAGCGGAAAACATTCAGTACTTC. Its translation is CASSASGLAENIQYF.

This chain's CDR3 is CASSQDPQGGKTQYF. Here the CDR3 DNA reads TGTGCCAGCAGCCAAGACCCCCAGGGTGGAAAGACCCAGTACTTC. The chain employs TRBV4-2 and TRBJ2-5, with a weak D call TRBD1 (5 bases). Germline V gene sequence: CDR1 LGHNA, CDR2 YNFKEQ. The CDR3 sequence is 15 residues long. Trimming took 0 bases from V and 6 from J, leaving 14 bases between them.

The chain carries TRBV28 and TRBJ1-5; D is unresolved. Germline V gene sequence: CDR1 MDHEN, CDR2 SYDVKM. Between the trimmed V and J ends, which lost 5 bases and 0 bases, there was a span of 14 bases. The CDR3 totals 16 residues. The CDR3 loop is CASSLGQYFSNQPQHF. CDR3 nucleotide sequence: TGTGCCAGCAGTCTGGGCCAGTATTTTAGCAATCAGCCCCAGCATTTT.

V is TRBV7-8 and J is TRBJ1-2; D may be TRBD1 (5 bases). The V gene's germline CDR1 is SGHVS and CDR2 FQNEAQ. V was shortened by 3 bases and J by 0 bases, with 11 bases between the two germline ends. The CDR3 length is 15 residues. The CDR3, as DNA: TGTGCCAGCAGCTTGAAACCGGGGGCTAACTATGGCTACACCTTC. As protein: CASSLKPGANYGYTF.

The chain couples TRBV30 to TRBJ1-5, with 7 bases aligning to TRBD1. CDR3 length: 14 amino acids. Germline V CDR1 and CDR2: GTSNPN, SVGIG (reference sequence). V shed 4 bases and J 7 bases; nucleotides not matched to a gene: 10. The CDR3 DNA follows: TGTGCCTGGACCAGGACAGGCATGGACCAGCCCCAGCATTTT. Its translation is CAWTRTGMDQPQHF.

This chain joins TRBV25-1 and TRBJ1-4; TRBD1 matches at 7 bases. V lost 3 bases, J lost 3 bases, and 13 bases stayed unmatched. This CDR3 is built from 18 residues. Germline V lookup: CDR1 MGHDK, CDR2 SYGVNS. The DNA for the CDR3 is TGTGCCAGCAGTGATTTAAAAGGCAGGGGGTTCCCTAATGAAAAACTGTTTTTT. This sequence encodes CASSDLKGRGFPNEKLFF.

CDR3 sequence: CASSPRGGEQETQYF. CDR3 sequence (DNA): TGTGCCAGCAGCCCACGGGGCGGGGAGCAAGAGACCCAGTACTTC. V gene TRBV27 combines with J gene TRBJ2-5; tentative D call: TRBD2 (6 bases). This CDR3 has 15 residues. Germline V CDR1 and CDR2: MNHEY, SMNVEV (reference sequence). V lost 6 bases and J 2 bases, leaving 16 bases between the germline ends.

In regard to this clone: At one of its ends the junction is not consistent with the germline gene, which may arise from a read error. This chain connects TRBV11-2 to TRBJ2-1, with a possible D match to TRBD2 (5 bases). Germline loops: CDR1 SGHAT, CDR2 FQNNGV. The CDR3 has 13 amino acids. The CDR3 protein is CASSLGSGSLELF. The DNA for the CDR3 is TGTGCCAGCAGCTTAGGATCGGGGAGTCTCGAGCTCTTC.

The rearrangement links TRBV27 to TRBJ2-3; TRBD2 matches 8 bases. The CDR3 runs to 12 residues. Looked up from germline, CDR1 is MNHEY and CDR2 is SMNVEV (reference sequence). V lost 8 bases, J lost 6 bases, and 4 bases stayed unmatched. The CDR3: CASWAGGDTQYF. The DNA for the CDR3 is TGTGCCAGCTGGGCGGGGGGCGATACGCAGTATTTT.

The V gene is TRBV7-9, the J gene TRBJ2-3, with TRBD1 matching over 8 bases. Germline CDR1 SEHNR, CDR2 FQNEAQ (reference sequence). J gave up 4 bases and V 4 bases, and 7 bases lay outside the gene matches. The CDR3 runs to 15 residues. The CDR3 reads CASSWTGFSADTQYF. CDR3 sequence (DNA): TGTGCCAGCAGCTGGACAGGGTTTTCCGCAGATACGCAGTATTTT.

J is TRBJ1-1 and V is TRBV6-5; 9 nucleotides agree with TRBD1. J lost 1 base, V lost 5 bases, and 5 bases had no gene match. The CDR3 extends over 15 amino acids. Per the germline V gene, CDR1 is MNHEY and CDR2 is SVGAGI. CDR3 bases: TGTGCCAGCAGTCAACAGGGGGCAGGGAACACTGAAGCTTTCTTT. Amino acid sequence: CASSQQGAGNTEAFF.

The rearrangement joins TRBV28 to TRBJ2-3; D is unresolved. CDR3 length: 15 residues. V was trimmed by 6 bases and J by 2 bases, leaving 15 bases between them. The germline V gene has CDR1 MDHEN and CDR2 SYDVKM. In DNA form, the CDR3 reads TGTGCCAGCAGCTCAGGCGCCGCTAACACAGATACGCAGTATTTT. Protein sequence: CASSSGAANTDTQYF.

CDR3 in amino acids: CASSSGQVWRGYTF. The CDR3 coding sequence is TGTGCCAGCAGCTCCGGACAGGTTTGGCGTGGCTACACCTTC. The gene calls are TRBV7-2 and TRBJ1-2; 7 positions match TRBD1. The CDR3 has 14 amino acids. V lost 4 bases to trimming and J lost 7 bases; unmatched junction nucleotides: 9. Germline V gene sequence: CDR1 SGHTA, CDR2 FQGNSA.

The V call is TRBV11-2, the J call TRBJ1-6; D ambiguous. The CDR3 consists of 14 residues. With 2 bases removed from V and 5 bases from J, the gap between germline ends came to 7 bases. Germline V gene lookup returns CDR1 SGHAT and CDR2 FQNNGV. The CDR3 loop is CASSLTSDNSPLHF. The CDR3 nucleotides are TGTGCCAGCAGCTTAACCAGCGATAATTCACCCCTCCACTTT. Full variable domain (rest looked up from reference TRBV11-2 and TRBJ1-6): EAGVAQSPRYKIIEKRQSVAFWCNPISGHATLYWYQQILGQGPKLLIQFQNNGVVDDSQLPKDRFSAERLKGVDSTLKIQPAKLEDSAVYLCASSLTSDNSPLHFGNGTRLTVT.

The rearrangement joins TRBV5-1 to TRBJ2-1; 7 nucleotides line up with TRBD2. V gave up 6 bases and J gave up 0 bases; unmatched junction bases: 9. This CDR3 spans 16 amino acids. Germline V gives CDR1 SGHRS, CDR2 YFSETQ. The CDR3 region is CASTPWGGSSYNEQFF. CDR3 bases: TGCGCCAGCACGCCTTGGGGGGGAAGCTCCTACAATGAGCAGTTCTTC.

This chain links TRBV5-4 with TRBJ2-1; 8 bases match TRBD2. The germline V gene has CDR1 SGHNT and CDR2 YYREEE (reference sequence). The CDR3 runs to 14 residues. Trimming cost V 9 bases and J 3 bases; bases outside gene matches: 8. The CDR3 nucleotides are TGTGCCACCCGCGAGGCGGGAGGCTACAATGAGCAGTTCTTC. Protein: CATREAGGYNEQFF.

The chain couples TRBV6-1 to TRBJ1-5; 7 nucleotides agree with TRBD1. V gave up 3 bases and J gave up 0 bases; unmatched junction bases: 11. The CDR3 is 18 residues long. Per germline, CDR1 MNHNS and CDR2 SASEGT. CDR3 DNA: TGTGCCAGCAGTGACGCAGGGGGTTTCCCTTATAGCAATCAGCCCCAGCATTTT. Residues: CASSDAGGFPYSNQPQHF.

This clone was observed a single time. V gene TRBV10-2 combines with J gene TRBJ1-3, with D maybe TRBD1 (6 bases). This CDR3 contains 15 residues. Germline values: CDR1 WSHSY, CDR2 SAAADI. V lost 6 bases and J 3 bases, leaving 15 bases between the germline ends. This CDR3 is CASRRNRDVGNTIYF. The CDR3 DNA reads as TGCGCCAGCAGACGAAACAGGGATGTTGGAAACACCATATATTTT.

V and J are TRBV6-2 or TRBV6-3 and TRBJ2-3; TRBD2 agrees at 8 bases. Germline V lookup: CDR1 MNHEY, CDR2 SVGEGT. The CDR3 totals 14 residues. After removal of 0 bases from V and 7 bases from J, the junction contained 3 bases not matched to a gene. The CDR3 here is CASSYSSGVNTQYF. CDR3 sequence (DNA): TGTGCCAGCAGTTACTCTAGCGGGGTAAATACGCAGTATTTT.

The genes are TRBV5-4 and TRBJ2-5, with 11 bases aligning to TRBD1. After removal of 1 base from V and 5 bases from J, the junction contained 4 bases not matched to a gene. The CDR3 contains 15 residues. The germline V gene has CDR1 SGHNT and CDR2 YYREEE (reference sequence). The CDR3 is CASSLPGTGGETQYF. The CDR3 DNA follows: TGTGCCAGCAGCTTGCCCGGGACAGGGGGTGAGACCCAGTACTTC.

The DNA for the CDR3 is TGTGCCACCAGGGAGCTCCAGAACACTGAAGCTTTCTTT. It translates to CATRELQNTEAFF. The V and J genes are TRBV24-1 and TRBJ1-1; D remains ambiguous. V gave up 7 bases and J gave up 1 base, with 9 bases separating them. The CDR3 sequence is 13 residues long. Looked up from germline, CDR1 is KGHDR and CDR2 is SFDVKD.

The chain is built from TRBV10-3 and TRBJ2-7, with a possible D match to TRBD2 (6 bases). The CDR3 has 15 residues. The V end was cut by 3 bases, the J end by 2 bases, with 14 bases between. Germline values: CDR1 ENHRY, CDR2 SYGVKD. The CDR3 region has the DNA TGTGCCATCAGTGACCCTGGGAGGACCCCCTACGAGCAGTACTTC. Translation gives CAISDPGRTPYEQYF.